The sequence of this T cell receptor (beta chain) was determined in a study of radiation and T cells in renal cell carcinoma. Noted time point: blood 2 weeks post-SBRT. Indicated treatment: 15 Gy SBRT to primary tumor, nephrectomy 4 weeks later. This renal cell carcinoma was of the clear cell type. Of note for this clone: Its antigen is unknown.

The assay was immunoSEQ multiplex PCR, and TCRdb's table has in-frame clones only and misses some. The data hold some 75,000 clones, with roughly 82% observed a single time. Germline V gene data show CDR1 as MNHEY and CDR2 as SVGAGI. This CDR3 spans 11 amino acids. V was clipped by 5 bases and J by 8 bases, with 9 bases between them. Study observations and caveats: From baseline, blood top tumor clonotypes peaked at 2 weeks post-radiation. Without pretreatment biopsies, baseline tumor clonotype presence was undetermined.

The chain couples TRBV6-5 to TRBJ1-1, with no clear D. This clonotype was obtained from a man aged 60 to 69 with renal cell carcinoma. The source was blood, collected from a patient whose treatment included radiotherapy and nephrectomy. The CDR3 region has the DNA TGTGCCAGCAGTCGCGCGCGGGAAGCTTTCTTT. This translates into CASSRAREAFF.